This T cell receptor beta chain was identified in a study of blood T cell repertoires in COVID-19. From germline, CDR1 is MDHEN and CDR2 SYDVKM. There are 14 residues in the CDR3. The ends lost 6 bases at V and 4 bases at J; junction bases unmatched: 6. In the authors' workflow: The authors estimated nucleated cell counts from reference gene primer amplification. Libraries were prepared by immunoSEQ multiplex PCR; TCRdb keeps only in-frame clonotypes and omits some of them. Clonal size and the V and J genes are those of that table, whereas D and trimming came from the DNA. The table has 200,000 to 250,000 clones, approximately 88% seen once.

Sequencing used peripheral blood. The receptor was derived from a man in his 60s who had recovered from COVID-19. The chain recombines TRBV28 with TRBJ2-7; 10 bases line up with TRBD1. The CDR3 coding sequence is TGTGCCAGCAGAAAACCGGGACAGGGGTACGAGCAGTACTTC. Translating gives CASRKPGQGYEQYF.